This TCR beta chain is drawn from a study of T-cell reconstitution after alpha-beta-depleted transplantation in children. The TCRbeta library was prepared with unique molecular identifiers. TCRdb re-called the PCR reads through MiXCR, storing one row per CDR3 protein. The table has about 27,000 distinct CDR3 sequences, roughly a sixth seen once; the top ten hold around 33%. The CDR3 extends over 15 amino acids. V gave up 4 bases and J gave up 8 bases; unmatched junction bases: 4. Per germline, CDR1 KGHSH and CDR2 LQKENI. The starting material was PBMCs, mostly from graft donor cells, obtained 60 days after TCRalphabeta/CD19-depleted stem cell transplant. The TCR originated in a male patient aged 2-10 years who had a stem cell transplant for acute lymphoblastic leukemia, so the T cells may come from the graft donor. The rearrangement joins TRBV18 to TRBJ2-1; 14 nucleotides match TRBD2. The CDR3 region is CASSLGLAGDHEQFF. DNA for the CDR3: TGTGCCAGCTCACTGGGACTAGCGGGAGACCATGAGCAGTTCTTC.